This T cell receptor (beta chain) emerged from a study of control samples from healthy donors and cancer patients. This clone was recorded once. The data were produced by immunoSEQ multiplex PCR, yet TCRdb's version contains in-frame clones alone and is incomplete. The sample lists more than 35,000 clones, about 94% occurring once. Germline loops: CDR1 MNHEY, CDR2 SMNVEV (reference sequence). J lost 4 bases, V lost 5 bases, and 8 bases had no gene match. The CDR3 runs 15 residues. The TCR comes from a man in his fifties or sixties in good health. Source material: blood. The chain recombines TRBV27 with TRBJ1-5, with 7 bases matching TRBD1. The CDR3 region has the DNA TGTGCCAGCAGTGCATGGACAGGACCTAATCAGCCCCAGCATTTT. Its translation: CASSAWTGPNQPQHF.